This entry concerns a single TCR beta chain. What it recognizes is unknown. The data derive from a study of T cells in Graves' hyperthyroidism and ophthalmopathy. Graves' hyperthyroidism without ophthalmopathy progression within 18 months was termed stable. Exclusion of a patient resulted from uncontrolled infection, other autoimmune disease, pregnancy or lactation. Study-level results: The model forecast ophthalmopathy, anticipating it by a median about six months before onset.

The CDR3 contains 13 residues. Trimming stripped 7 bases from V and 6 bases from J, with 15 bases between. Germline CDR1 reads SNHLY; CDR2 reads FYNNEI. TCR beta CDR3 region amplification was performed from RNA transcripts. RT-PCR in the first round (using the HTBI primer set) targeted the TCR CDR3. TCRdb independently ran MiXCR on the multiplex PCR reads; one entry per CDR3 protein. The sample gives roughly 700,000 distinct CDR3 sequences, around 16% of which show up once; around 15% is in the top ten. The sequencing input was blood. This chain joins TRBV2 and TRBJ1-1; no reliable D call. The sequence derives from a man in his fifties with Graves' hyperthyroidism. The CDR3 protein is CASTGAAGSEAFF. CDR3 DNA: TGTGCCAGCACAGGCGCAGCGGGCTCTGAAGCTTTCTTT. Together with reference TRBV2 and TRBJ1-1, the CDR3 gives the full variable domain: EPEVTQTPSHQVTQMGQEVILRCVPISNHLYFYWYRQILGQKVEFLVSFYNNEISEKSEIFDDQFSVERPDGSNFTLKIRSTKLEDSAMYFCASTGAAGSEAFFGQGTRLTVV.